The 15 T cell receptor beta chains below all came from one sample that was sequenced in a study of cytomegalovirus exposure and HLA in healthy donors. PCR used 60 Vbeta primers and 13 Jbeta primers. Sequencing was performed with immunoSEQ multiplex PCR; in TCRdb, only in-frame clones are kept and a portion is missing. Among more than 95,000 clones listed, around 78% were seen once. Sequencing was done on a sample of PBMCs. These receptors originate from a man in his forties or fifties in good health and CMV-seronegative.

This chain's CDR3 is CASSGTGGDYNEQFF. In DNA, the CDR3 is TGTGCCAGCAGCGGAACAGGGGGGGACTACAATGAGCAGTTCTTC. The chain combines TRBV9 with TRBJ2-1, with D possibly TRBD1 on 8 matching bases. The V end was cut by 3 bases, the J end by 3 bases, with 13 bases between. Germline V lookup: CDR1 SGDLS, CDR2 YYNGEE. The CDR3 consists of 15 residues.

The chain employs TRBV5-4 and TRBJ1-2; 9 bases agree with TRBD1. The CDR3 contains 15 residues. The V gene's germline CDR1 is SGHNT and CDR2 YYREEE (reference sequence). J was trimmed by 1 base and V by 5 bases; bases with no gene match: 6. The CDR3 loop is CASRDTGGLNYGYTF. The DNA for the CDR3 is TGTGCCAGCAGGGACACAGGGGGCCTTAACTATGGCTACACCTTC.

This rearrangement joins TRBV6-5 to TRBJ1-2; a weak D match, TRBD1 (6 bases). The CDR3 is 15 residues long. Looked up from germline, CDR1 is MNHEY and CDR2 is SVGAGI. With 2 bases removed from V and 4 bases from J, the gap between germline ends came to 14 bases. The CDR3 region has the DNA TGTGCCAGCAGTTACAAGGCAGGGACAAGCTATGGCTACACCTTC. Encoded protein: CASSYKAGTSYGYTF.

This chain joins TRBV21-1 and TRBJ2-5; the DNA was not compared with TRBD1, the D call given in the table. TRBV21-1 is a recognized pseudogene. The CDR3 loop spans 13 amino acids. The CDR3 DNA reads as TGTGCCAGCAGCAAAGAACAATCGGAGACCCAGTACTTC. It codes for CASSKEQSETQYF.

This chain's CDR3 is CASSLPTSGGPANTGELFF. The CDR3, as DNA: TGTGCCAGCAGCCTACCGACTAGCGGGGGGCCTGCGAACACCGGGGAGCTGTTTTTT. This chain connects TRBV7-6 to TRBJ2-2; 13 bases fit TRBD2. Germline V gene data show CDR1 as SGHVS and CDR2 as FNYEAQ. The CDR3 consists of 19 residues. V lost 5 bases and J lost 0; bases outside the gene matches: 9.

This chain joins TRBV11-2 and TRBJ2-1, with 14 bases lining up with TRBD2. CDR3 length equals 15 residues. The germline V gene has CDR1 SGHAT and CDR2 FQNNGV. V gave up 4 bases and J gave up 9 bases; unmatched junction bases: 5. In DNA form, the CDR3 reads TGTGCCAGCAGCTCTGGACTAGCGGGGGGATTTGAGCAGTTCTTC. It yields the protein CASSSGLAGGFEQFF. Variable domain in full (rest from reference TRBV11-2 and TRBJ2-1): EAGVAQSPRYKIIEKRQSVAFWCNPISGHATLYWYQQILGQGPKLLIQFQNNGVVDDSQLPKDRFSAERLKGVDSTLKIQPAKLEDSAVYLCASSSGLAGGFEQFFGPGTRLTVL.

The chain uses TRBV5-6 and TRBJ1-5; D possibly corresponds to TRBD1 (5 bases). V was cut by 4 bases and J by 2 bases, with 10 bases left in between. CDR3 length: 14 amino acids. Germline CDR1 and CDR2: SGHDT and YYEEEE. CDR3 protein: CASSPWGGNQPQHF. The CDR3 region has the DNA TGTGCCAGCAGCCCCTGGGGCGGCAATCAGCCCCAGCATTTT.

A few counts support this clone. This rearrangement joins TRBV20-1 to TRBJ1-1; D gene unclear. The CDR3 consists of 11 residues. V lost 5 bases to trimming and J lost 6 bases, with 10 bases between them. CDR1 is DFQATT, CDR2 SNEGSKA, per germline (reference sequence). This CDR3 is CSAGQTPEAFF. The CDR3 DNA sequence: TGCAGTGCTGGCCAAACGCCTGAAGCTTTCTTT.

The J gene is TRBJ1-1, the V gene TRBV9, with D possibly being TRBD1 (5 bases). Per the germline V gene, CDR1 is SGDLS and CDR2 is YYNGEE. CDR3 length: 13 amino acids. V lost 4 bases to trimming and J lost 8 bases, with 15 bases between them. The DNA of the CDR3 is TGTGCCAGCAGCTCATCGGGGGGAGCGGAAGCTTTCTTT. The encoded protein is CASSSSGGAEAFF.

This clone has a single count. The rearrangement links TRBV10-3 to TRBJ2-5, with 7 positions matching TRBD2. Looked up from germline, CDR1 is ENHRY and CDR2 is SYGVKD. The CDR3 contains 16 residues. J gave up 4 bases and V 3 bases, and 11 bases lay outside the gene matches. CDR3 DNA sequence: TGTGCCATCAGTGAACCTTCGGAGCGGGGCCCAGAGACCCAGTACTTC. Amino acids: CAISEPSERGPETQYF.

The chain employs TRBV6-5 and TRBJ1-2, with D possibly being TRBD1 (6 bases). The V gene's germline CDR1 is MNHEY and CDR2 SVGAGI. The CDR3 extends over 13 amino acids. The V end was cut by 4 bases, the J end by 8 bases, with 14 bases between. CDR3 coding DNA: TGTGCCAGCAGTTTACAGGGACCCCGGGGCTACACCTTC. It translates to CASSLQGPRGYTF.

The rearrangement joins TRBV10-1 to TRBJ2-5, with 15 bases aligning to TRBD2. Losses at the gene ends were 4 bases for V and 2 bases for J; bases not matched to a gene: 11. This CDR3 region has 19 residues. The germline CDR1 and CDR2 sequences are WNHNN and SYGVQD (reference sequence). CDR3 loop: CASSVRFHGTSGGQETQYF. The CDR3 coding sequence is TGCGCCAGCAGTGTCAGATTTCATGGGACTAGCGGGGGGCAAGAGACCCAGTACTTC.

This chain uses TRBV7-2 with TRBJ2-5; TRBD2 might be the D (7 bases). This CDR3 is 16 amino acids long. V dropped 1 base and J dropped 3 bases, with 15 bases sitting between them. The germline gives CDR1 SGHTA, CDR2 FQGNSA. DNA of the CDR3: TGTGCCAGCAGCTTAGTATCACAGGGAGGGGAAGAGACCCAGTACTTC. Translating it yields CASSLVSQGGEETQYF. The complete variable domain, with remaining parts taken from reference TRBV7-2 and TRBJ2-5, reads GAGVSQSPSNKVTEKGKDVELRCDPISGHTALYWYRQSLGQGLEFLIYFQGNSAPDKSGLPSDRFSAERTGGSVSTLTIQRTQQEDSAVYLCASSLVSQGGEETQYFGPGTRLLVL.

With respect to this clone: The sample carries other DNA sequences with the same CDR3. V usage is TRBV29-1 and J usage is TRBJ1-5, with unresolved D. Germline CDR1 SQVTM, CDR2 ANQGSEA. The CDR3 consists of 16 residues. The CDR3, as DNA: TGCAGACCGGCCTTGCGAGGGAATCGAAGCAATCAGCCCCAGCATTTT. Translating gives CRPALRGNRSNQPQHF.

This clone appeared a few times. The V and J genes are TRBV6-4 and TRBJ2-3, with D perhaps TRBD2 (5 bases). The CDR3 runs to 14 residues. V was pared by 6 bases and J by 8 bases, with 18 bases between. Per the germline V gene, CDR1 is MRHNA and CDR2 is SNTAGT. The CDR3 DNA reads as TGTGCCAGCAGGAGGGAGAGTAGGGATGGTACGCAGTATTTT. Protein sequence: CASRRESRDGTQYF.